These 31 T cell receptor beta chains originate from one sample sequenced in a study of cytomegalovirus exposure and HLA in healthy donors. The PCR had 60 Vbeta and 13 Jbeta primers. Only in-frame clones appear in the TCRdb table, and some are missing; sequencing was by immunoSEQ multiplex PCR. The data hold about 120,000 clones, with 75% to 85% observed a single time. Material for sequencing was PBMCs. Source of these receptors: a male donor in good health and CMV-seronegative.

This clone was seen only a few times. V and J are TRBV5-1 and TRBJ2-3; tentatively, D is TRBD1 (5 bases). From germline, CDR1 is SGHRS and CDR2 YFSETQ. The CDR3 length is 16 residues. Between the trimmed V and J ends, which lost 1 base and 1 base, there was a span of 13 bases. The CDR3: CASSLSGWGRTDTQYF. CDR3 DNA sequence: TGCGCCAGCAGCTTGTCCGGATGGGGCCGCACAGATACGCAGTATTTT.

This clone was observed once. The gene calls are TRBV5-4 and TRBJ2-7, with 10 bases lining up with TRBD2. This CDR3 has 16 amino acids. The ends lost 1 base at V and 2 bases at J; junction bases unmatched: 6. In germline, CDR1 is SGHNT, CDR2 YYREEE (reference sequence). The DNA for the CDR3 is TGTGCCAGCAGCTTGACGTCTAGCGGGAGCCCCTACGAGCAGTACTTC. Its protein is CASSLTSSGSPYEQYF.

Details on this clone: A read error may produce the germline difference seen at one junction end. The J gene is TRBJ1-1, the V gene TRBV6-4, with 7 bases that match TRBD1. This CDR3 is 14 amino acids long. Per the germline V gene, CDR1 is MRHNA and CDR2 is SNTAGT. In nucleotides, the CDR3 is TGTGCCAGCAGTGACCTACAGGGGAACCCTGAAGCTTTCTTT. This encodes CASSDLQGNPEAFF.

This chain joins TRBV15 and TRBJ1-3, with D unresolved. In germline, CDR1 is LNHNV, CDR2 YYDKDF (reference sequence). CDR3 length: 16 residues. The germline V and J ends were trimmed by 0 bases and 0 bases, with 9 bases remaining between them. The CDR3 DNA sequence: TGTGCCACCAGCAGAGATACGGGAAACTCTGGAAACACCATATATTTT. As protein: CATSRDTGNSGNTIYF.

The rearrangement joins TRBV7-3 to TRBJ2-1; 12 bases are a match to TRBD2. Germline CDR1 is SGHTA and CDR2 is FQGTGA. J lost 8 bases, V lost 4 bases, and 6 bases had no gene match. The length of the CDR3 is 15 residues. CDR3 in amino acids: CASSSSGGAADEQFF. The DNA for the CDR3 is TGTGCCAGCAGCTCTAGCGGGGGGGCCGCGGATGAGCAGTTCTTC.

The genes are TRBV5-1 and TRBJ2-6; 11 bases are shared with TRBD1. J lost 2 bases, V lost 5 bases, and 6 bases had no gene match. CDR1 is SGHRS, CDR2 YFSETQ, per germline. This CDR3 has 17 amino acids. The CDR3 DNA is TGCGCCAGCAGACCCGGACAGGGGGCGGCTGGGGCCAACGTCCTGACTTTC. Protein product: CASRPGQGAAGANVLTF.

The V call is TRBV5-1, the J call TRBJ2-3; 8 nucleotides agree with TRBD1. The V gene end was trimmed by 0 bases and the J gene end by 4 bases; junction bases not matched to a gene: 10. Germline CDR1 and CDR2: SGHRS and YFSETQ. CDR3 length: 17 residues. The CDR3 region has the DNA TGCGCCAGCAGCTTGGCCGGGGGACAGGTGGCGTCAGATACGCAGTATTTT. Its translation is CASSLAGGQVASDTQYF.

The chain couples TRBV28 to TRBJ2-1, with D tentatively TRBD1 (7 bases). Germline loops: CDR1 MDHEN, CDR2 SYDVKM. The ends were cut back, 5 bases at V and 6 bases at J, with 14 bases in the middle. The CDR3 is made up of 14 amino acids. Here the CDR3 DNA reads TGTGCCAGCAGTGCAGGGGGGACCGGCAATGAGCAGTTCTTC. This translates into CASSAGGTGNEQFF.

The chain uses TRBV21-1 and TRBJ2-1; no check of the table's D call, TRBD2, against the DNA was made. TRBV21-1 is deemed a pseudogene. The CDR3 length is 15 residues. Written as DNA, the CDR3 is TGTGCCAGCAGCAAAACGGGGATCGGGGGCAATGAGCAGTTCTTC. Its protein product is CASSKTGIGGNEQFF.

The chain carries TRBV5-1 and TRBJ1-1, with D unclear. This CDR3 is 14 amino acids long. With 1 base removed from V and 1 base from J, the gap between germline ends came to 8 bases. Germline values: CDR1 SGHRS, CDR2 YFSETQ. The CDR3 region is CASSLRGGNTEAFF. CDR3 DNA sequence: TGCGCCAGCAGCTTGAGAGGAGGGAACACTGAAGCTTTCTTT.

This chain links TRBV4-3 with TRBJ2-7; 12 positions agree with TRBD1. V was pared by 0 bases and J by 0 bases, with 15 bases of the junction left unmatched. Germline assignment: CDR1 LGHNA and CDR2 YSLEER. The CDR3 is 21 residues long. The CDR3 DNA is TGCGCCAGCAGCCAAGACCCACCGGGACAGGGGGCCCTAGGGGGCTCCTACGAGCAGTACTTC. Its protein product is CASSQDPPGQGALGGSYEQYF.

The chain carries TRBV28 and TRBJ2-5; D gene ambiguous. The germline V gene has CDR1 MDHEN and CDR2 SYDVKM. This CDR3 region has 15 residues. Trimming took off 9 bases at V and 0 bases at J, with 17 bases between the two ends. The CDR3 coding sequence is TGTGCCAGTTCTCTAGGCAGATCGAACCAAGAGACCCAGTACTTC. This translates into CASSLGRSNQETQYF.

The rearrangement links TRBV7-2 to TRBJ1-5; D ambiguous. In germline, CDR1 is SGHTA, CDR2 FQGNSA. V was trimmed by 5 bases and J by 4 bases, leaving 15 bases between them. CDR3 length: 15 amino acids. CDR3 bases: TGTGCCAGCAGCACCCGAACGGCGGAAAATCAGCCCCAGCATTTT. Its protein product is CASSTRTAENQPQHF. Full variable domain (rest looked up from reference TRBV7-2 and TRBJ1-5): GAGVSQSPSNKVTEKGKDVELRCDPISGHTALYWYRQSLGQGLEFLIYFQGNSAPDKSGLPSDRFSAERTGGSVSTLTIQRTQQEDSAVYLCASSTRTAENQPQHFGDGTRLSIL.

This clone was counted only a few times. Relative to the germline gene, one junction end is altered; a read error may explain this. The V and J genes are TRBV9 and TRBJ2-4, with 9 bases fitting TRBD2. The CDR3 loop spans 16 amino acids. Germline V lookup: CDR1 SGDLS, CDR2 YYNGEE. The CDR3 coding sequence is TGTGCCAGCAGCGGCGGGCTAGCGGGGAACAAAAACAGTCAGTACTTC. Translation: CASSGGLAGNKNSQYF.

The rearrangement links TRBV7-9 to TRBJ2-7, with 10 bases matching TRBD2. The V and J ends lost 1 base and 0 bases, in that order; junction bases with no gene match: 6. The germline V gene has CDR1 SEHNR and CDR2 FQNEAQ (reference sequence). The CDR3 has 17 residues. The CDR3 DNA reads TGTGCCAGCAGCTTAGGCGGACTAGCGGATAGCTCCTACGAGCAGTACTTC. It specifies CASSLGGLADSSYEQYF.

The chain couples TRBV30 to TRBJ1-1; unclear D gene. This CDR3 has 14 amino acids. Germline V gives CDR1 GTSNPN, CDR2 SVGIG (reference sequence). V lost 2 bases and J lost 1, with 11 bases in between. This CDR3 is CAWSPRTGNTEAFF. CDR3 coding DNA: TGTGCCTGGAGTCCGAGGACTGGGAACACTGAAGCTTTCTTT.

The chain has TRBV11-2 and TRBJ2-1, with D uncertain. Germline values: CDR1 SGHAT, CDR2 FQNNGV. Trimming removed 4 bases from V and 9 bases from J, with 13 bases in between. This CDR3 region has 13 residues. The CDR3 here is CASSSLSNSEQFF. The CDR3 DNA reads TGTGCCAGCAGCTCTCTTAGTAACAGTGAGCAGTTCTTC.

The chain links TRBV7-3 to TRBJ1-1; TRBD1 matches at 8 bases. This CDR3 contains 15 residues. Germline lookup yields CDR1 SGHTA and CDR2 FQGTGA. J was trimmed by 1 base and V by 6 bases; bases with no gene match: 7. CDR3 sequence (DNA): TGTGCCAGCAGGCCCCAGGGGGCGGGGAACACTGAAGCTTTCTTT. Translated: CASRPQGAGNTEAFF.

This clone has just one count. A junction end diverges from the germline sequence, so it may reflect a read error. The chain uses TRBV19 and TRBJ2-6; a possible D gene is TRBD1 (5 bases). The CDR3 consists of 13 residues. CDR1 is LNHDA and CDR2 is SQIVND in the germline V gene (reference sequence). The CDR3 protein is CASSSSGANGLTF. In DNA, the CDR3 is TGTGCCAGTAGTTCTTCTGGGGCCAACGGCCTGACTTTC.

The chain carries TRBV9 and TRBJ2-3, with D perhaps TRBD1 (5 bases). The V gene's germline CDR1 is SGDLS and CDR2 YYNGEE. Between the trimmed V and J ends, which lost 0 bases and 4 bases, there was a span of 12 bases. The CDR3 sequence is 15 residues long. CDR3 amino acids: CASSVGGWSSDTQYF. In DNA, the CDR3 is TGTGCCAGCAGCGTAGGGGGCTGGTCATCAGATACGCAGTATTTT.

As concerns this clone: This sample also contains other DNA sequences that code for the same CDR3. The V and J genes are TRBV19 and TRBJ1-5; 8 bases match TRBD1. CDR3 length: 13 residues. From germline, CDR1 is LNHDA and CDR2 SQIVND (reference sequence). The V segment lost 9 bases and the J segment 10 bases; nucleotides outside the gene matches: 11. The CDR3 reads CASRTGPLEPQHF. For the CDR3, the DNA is TGTGCCAGCCGGACAGGGCCCTTAGAACCCCAGCATTTT.

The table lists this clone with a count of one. The CDR3 sequence: CASSPGNEQFF. CDR3 in DNA: TGTGCCAGCAGCCCCGGCAATGAGCAGTTCTTC. The chain recombines TRBV28 with TRBJ2-1; D is undetermined. V was shortened by 6 bases and J by 6 bases, with 6 bases between the two germline ends. Per the germline V gene, CDR1 is MDHEN and CDR2 is SYDVKM. The CDR3 spans 11 residues.

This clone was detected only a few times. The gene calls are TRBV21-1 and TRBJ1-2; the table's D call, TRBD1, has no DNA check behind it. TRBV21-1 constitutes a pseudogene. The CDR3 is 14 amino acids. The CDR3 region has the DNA TGTGCCAGCATACAGGGGGCGCGAGTTCATGGCTACACCTTC. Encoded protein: CASIQGARVHGYTF.

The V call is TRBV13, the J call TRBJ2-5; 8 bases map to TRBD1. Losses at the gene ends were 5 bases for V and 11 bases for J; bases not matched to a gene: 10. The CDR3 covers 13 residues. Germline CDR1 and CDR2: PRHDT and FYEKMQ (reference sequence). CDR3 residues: CASSNGQGWEQYF. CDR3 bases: TGTGCCAGCAGCAATGGACAGGGATGGGAGCAGTACTTC.

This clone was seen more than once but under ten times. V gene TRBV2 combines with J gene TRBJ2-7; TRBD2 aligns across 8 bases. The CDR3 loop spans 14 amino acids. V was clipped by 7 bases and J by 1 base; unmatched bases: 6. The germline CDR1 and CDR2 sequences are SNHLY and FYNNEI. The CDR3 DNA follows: TGTGCCAGCACCCCGACTAGCGAATCCTACGAGCAGTACTTC. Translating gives CASTPTSESYEQYF.

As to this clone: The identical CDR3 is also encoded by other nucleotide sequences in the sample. The DNA of the CDR3 is TGTGCCAGCGGGACAGGGGGAAGCAATCAGCCCCAGCATTTT. This encodes CASGTGGSNQPQHF. This sequence joins TRBV27 and TRBJ1-5; TRBD1 aligns across 11 bases. V trimming: 8 bases; J trimming: 1 base; junction bases outside the gene matches: 1. Germline loops: CDR1 MNHEY, CDR2 SMNVEV (reference sequence). The CDR3 is made up of 14 amino acids.

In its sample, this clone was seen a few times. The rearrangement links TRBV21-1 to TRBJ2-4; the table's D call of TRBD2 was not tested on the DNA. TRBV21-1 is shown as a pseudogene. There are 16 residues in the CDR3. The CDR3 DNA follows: TGTGCCAGCAGCAAAGCGGGGGGAGGGGACATAAACATTCAGTACTTC. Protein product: CASSKAGGGDINIQYF.

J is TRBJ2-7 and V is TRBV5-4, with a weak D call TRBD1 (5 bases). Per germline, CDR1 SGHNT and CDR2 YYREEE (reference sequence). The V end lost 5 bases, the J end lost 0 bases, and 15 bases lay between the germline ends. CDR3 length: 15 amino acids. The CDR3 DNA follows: TGTGCCAGCAGGCGTGATACAGGAAGCTCCTACGAGCAGTACTTC. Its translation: CASRRDTGSSYEQYF.

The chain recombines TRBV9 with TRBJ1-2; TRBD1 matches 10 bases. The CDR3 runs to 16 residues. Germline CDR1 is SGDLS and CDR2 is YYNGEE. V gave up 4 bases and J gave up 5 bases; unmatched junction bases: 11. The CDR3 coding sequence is TGTGCCAGCAGCCCCTGGACAGGGGGGCTGACTTATGGCTACACCTTC. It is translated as CASSPWTGGLTYGYTF.

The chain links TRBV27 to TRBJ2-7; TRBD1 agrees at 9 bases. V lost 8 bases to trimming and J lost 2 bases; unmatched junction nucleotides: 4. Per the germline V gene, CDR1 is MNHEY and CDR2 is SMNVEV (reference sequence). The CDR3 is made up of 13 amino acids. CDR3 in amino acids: CASRGTGPYEQYF. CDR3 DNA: TGTGCCAGCCGGGGGACAGGGCCCTACGAGCAGTACTTC.

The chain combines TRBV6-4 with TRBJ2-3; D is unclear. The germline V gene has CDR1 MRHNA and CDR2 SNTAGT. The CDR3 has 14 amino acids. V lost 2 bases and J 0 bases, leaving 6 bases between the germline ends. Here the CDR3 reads CASSDGPSTDTQYF. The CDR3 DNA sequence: TGTGCCAGCAGTGACGGGCCGAGCACAGATACGCAGTATTTT.